The clone carrying this T cell receptor (beta chain) was seen a few times. Its antigen remains unidentified. Gene names and germline match the mouse. The CDR3 extends 4 residues past the end of the read, so its final part is completed from the germline J gene. This sample also contains other DNA sequences that code for the same CDR3. The study sorted pooled cutaneous lymph node cells by CD4, CD8alpha, NKG2D, NKG2ACE and other markers. Trimming stripped 5 bases from V and 0 bases from J, with 9 bases between. Germline CDR1 and CDR2: FNHDT and SITEND (reference sequence). There are 13 residues in the CDR3. This sample is part of a study of CD8+ T cells in alopecia areata. Study-level results: Clonality exceeded that of normal scalp in lesional scalp, most notably in alopecia totalis/universalis.

RNA extraction was followed by reverse transcription into cDNA, which acted as the sequencing template. TCRdb's table, derived via immunoSEQ multiplex PCR, lists solely in-frame clones and lacks some. The data list under 350,000 clones, none observed once; about 1.1% falls to the top ten. The sequence came from a C3H/HeJ mouse with alopecia areata. This mouse strain has H2-k as its MHC haplotype. Material for sequencing was CD4+ T cells sorted from a lymph node. The chain recombines TRBV19 with TRBJ2-7; D might be TRBD1 (6 bases). The part of the CDR3 DNA that was read is TGTGCCAGCAGGGGACAAAGCTCCTAT. Its protein is CASRGQSSY. The complete CDR3 protein is CASRGQSSYEQYF.